Listed here is a single TCR beta chain. CDR1 is MNHEY and CDR2 is SMNVEV in the germline V gene (reference sequence). The CDR3 is made up of 16 amino acids. Trimming took 3 bases from V and 0 from J; bases not matched to a gene: 4. The sample is drawn from a study of blood T cell repertoires in COVID-19. Study details: Sources were T cells, B-cell-depleted T cells, or PBMCs; the material itself was cDNA or gDNA.

Generated by immunoSEQ multiplex PCR, the TCRdb table keeps only in-frame clones and is missing some. The sample lists under 300,000 clones, around 83% occurring once. This receptor was taken from a young woman with acute or convalescent COVID-19. The genes are TRBV27 and TRBJ1-5; 8 bases are shared with TRBD1. The specimen was peripheral blood. The CDR3, as DNA: TGTGCCAGCAGTTTCGGGACAGGACCTAGCAATCAGCCCCAGCATTTT. Protein: CASSFGTGPSNQPQHF.